This entry is about one TCR beta chain. As yet, its antigen is unknown. While CD8+ and CD4+ T cells were isolated negatively, TEMRA cells were enriched by FACS. This record belongs to a study of CD8 T cells in Susac syndrome. Whole-study results and caveats: As the study acknowledged, the number of individuals who were part of its TCR sequencing and HLA analysis was relatively small.

V lost 5 bases to trimming and J lost 3 bases, with 14 bases between them. The CDR3 length is 15 residues. CDR1 and CDR2 (germline): SGHKS, YYEKEE (reference sequence). The RNA, about 0.5 to 1 ug, was put through reverse transcription using random hexamers. An immunoSEQ multiplex PCR amplified TCR beta CDR3 over 54 Vbeta and 13 Jbeta. TCRdb re-analysed the immunoSEQ multiplex PCR reads in MiXCR, keeping a single row per CDR3 protein. The repertoire consists of around 140,000 distinct CDR3 sequences, with 75% to 90% occurring once and the leading ten covering around 0.51%. This sequence joins TRBV5-5 and TRBJ2-2; D gene ambiguous. The receptor comes from a human donor with multiple sclerosis. Sample: CD8+ T cells from PBMCs. The DNA for the CDR3 is TGTGCCAGCAGTCTTTTAACAGCTTACACCGGGGAGCTGTTTTTT. Its protein is CASSLLTAYTGELFF.